Below are 4 T cell receptor beta chains sequenced from a single sample in a study of T cell responses to AZD1222 COVID-19 vaccine. Profiling relied on immunoSEQ multiplex PCR, and the TCRdb table lists in-frame clones only, not all of them. The sample has 25,000 to 35,000 clones, 75% to 90% seen once; the top ten hold 1% to 1.5%. Sequenced here: peripheral blood, sampled on day 0 of AZD1222 vaccination. The receptors here all came from an adult in good health.

The CDR3, as DNA: TGCGCCAGCAGCAAGGGACAGGGATATGGCTACACCTTC. It specifies CASSKGQGYGYTF. V gene TRBV5-1 combines with J gene TRBJ1-2; 9 positions agree with TRBD1. J was trimmed by 5 bases and V by 4 bases; bases with no gene match: 3. Germline V lookup: CDR1 SGHRS, CDR2 YFSETQ. The CDR3 is made up of 13 amino acids. Full variable domain (rest looked up from reference TRBV5-1 and TRBJ1-2): KAGVTQTPRYLIKTRGQQVTLSCSPISGHRSVSWYQQTPGQGLQFLFEYFSETQRNKGNFPGRFSGRQFSNSRSEMNVSTLELGDSALYLCASSKGQGYGYTFGSGTRLTVV.

The chain carries TRBV5-1 and TRBJ2-7; D not resolved. The ends were cut back, 0 bases at V and 4 bases at J, with 14 bases in the middle. Looked up from germline, CDR1 is SGHRS and CDR2 is YFSETQ. The CDR3 covers 15 residues. The CDR3 bases are TGCGCCAGCAGCTTGGGGCCCTCAGGAGAGTACGAGCAGTACTTC. This encodes CASSLGPSGEYEQYF.

The chain recombines TRBV5-1 with TRBJ2-1, with D maybe TRBD2 (6 bases). Per germline, CDR1 SGHRS and CDR2 YFSETQ. The V end was cut by 0 bases, the J end by 8 bases, with 15 bases between. CDR3 length equals 15 residues. The CDR3 DNA follows: TGCGCCAGCAGCTTGGAGGGAGGAACGAGCTATGAGCAGTTCTTC. Its protein product is CASSLEGGTSYEQFF.

The CDR3 coding sequence is TGCGCCAGCAGCCAAGCTCCCTCCGGCCGCACTGAAGCTTTCTTT. Amino acid sequence: CASSQAPSGRTEAFF. The V call is TRBV4-3, the J call TRBJ1-1; D uncertain. The germline V gene has CDR1 LGHNA and CDR2 YSLEER. This CDR3 comprises 15 residues. Deletions cut 1 base from V and 4 bases from J, with 13 bases between.